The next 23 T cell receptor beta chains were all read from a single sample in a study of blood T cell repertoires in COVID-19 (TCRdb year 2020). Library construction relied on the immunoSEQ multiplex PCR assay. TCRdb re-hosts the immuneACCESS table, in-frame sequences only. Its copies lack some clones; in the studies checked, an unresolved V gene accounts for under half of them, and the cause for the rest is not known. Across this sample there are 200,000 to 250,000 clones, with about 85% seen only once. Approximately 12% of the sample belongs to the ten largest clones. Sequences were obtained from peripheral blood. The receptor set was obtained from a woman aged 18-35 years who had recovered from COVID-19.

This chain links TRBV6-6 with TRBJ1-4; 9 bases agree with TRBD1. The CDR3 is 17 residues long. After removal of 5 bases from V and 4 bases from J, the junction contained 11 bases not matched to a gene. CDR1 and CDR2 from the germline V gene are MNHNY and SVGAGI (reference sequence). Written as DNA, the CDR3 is TGTGCCAGCAGTCCCCGGACAGGGGACCATGATAATGAAAAACTGTTTTTT. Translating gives CASSPRTGDHDNEKLFF.

CDR3 sequence (DNA): TGTGCCAGCAGCACCTCGACAGGAAGGACCAAAAACATTCAGTACTTC. Translating it yields CASSTSTGRTKNIQYF. V usage is TRBV11-2 and J usage is TRBJ2-4; D may be TRBD1 (6 bases). The germline V gene has CDR1 SGHAT and CDR2 FQNNGV. V shed 5 bases and J shed 2 bases, with 16 bases lying between them. The CDR3 totals 16 residues.

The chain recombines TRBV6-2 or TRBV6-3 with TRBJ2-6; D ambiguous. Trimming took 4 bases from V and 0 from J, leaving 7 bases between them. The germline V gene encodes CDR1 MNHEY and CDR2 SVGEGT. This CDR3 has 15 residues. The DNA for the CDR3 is TGTGCCAGCAGTTCATACAGCTCTGGGGCCAACGTCCTGACTTTC. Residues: CASSSYSSGANVLTF.

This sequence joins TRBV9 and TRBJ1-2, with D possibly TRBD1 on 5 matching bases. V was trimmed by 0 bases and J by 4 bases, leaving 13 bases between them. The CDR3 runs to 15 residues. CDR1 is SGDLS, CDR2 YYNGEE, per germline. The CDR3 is CASSVAPDSTYGYTF. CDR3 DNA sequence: TGTGCCAGCAGCGTAGCCCCCGACAGTACCTATGGCTACACCTTC.

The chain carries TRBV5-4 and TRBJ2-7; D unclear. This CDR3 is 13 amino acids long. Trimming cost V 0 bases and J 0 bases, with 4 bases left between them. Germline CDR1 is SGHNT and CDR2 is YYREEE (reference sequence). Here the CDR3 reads CASSLGSSYEQYF. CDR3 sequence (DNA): TGTGCCAGCAGCTTGGGGAGCTCCTACGAGCAGTACTTC.

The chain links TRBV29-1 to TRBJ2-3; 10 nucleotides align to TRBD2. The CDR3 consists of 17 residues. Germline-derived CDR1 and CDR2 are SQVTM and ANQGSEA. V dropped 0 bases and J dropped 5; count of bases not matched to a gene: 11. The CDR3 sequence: CSVEDPGSSGSVDTQYF. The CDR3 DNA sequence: TGCAGCGTTGAAGATCCGGGCTCTAGCGGGAGCGTAGATACGCAGTATTTT.

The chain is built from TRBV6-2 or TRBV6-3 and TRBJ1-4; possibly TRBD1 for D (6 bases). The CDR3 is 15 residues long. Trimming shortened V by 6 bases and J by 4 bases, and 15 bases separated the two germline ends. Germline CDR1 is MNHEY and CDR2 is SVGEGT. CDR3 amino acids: CASSQQGASNEKLFF. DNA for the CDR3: TGTGCCAGCAGCCAACAGGGCGCGAGTAATGAAAAACTGTTTTTT.

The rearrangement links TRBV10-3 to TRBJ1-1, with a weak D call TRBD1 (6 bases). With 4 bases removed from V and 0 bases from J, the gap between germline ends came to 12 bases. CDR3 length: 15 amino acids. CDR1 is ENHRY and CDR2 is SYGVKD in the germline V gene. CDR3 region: CAISGTGLMNTEAFF. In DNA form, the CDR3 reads TGTGCCATCAGTGGAACAGGGCTAATGAACACTGAAGCTTTCTTT.

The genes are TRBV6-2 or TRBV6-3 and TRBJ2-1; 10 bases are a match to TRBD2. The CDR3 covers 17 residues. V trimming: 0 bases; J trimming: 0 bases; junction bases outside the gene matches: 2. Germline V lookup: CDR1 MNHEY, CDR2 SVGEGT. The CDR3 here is CASSYSPSGSSYNEQFF. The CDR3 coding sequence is TGTGCCAGCAGTTACTCGCCTAGCGGGAGCTCCTACAATGAGCAGTTCTTC.

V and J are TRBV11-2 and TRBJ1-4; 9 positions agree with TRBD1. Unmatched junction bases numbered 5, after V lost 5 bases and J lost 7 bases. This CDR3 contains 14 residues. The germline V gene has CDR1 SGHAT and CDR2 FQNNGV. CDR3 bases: TGTGCCAGCAGCACCCCGGGACAGGGTGAAAAACTGTTTTTT. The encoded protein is CASSTPGQGEKLFF.

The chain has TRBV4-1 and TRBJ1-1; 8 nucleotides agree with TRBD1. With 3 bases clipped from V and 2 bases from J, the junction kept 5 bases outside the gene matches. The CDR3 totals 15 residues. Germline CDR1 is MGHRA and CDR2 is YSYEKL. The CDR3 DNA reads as TGCGCCAGCAGCCACAGCGGACAGGGCAACACTGAAGCTTTCTTT. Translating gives CASSHSGQGNTEAFF.

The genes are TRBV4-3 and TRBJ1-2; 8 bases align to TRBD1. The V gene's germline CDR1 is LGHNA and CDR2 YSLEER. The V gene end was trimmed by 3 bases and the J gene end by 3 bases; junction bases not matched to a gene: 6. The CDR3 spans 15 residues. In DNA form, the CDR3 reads TGCGCCAGCAGCCAGGGGACAGGCTCCTACTATGGCTACACCTTC. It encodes CASSQGTGSYYGYTF.

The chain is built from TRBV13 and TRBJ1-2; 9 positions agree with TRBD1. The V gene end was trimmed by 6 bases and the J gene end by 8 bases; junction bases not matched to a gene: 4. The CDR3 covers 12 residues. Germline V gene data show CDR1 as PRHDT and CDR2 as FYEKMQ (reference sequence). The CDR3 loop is CASRRTGDGYTF. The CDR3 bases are TGTGCCAGCAGGAGGACAGGGGACGGCTACACCTTC. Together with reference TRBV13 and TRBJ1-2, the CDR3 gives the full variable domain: AAGVIQSPRHLIKEKRETATLKCYPIPRHDTVYWYQQGPGQDPQFLISFYEKMQSDKGSIPDRFSAQQFSDYHSELNMSSLELGDSALYFCASRRTGDGYTFGSGTRLTVV.

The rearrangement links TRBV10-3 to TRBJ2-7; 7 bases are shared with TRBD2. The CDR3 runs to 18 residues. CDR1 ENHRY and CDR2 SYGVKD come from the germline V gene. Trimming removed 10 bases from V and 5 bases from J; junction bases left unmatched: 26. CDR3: CATRPKRDERISFHEQYF. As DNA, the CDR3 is TGTGCCACTCGCCCAAAGCGGGATGAGCGAATTTCTTTTCACGAGCAGTACTTC.

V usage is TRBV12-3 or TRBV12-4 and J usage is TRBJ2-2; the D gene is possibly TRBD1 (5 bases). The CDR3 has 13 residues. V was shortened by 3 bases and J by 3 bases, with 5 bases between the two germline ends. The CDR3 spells CASSFRDTGELFF. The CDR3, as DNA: TGTGCCAGCAGTTTCAGGGACACCGGGGAGCTGTTTTTT.

CDR3 in DNA: TGTGCCACCCCTCAGGGAAATAATCAGCCCCAGCATTTT. Protein: CATPQGNNQPQHF. The chain combines TRBV19 with TRBJ1-5; TRBD1 is a possible D gene (5 bases). V lost 10 bases, J lost 4 bases, and 14 bases lay in between. The CDR3 sequence is 13 residues long. CDR1 is LNHDA, CDR2 SQIVND, per germline (reference sequence). Supplemented by reference TRBV19 and TRBJ1-5, the full variable domain reads DGGITQSPKYLFRKEGQNVTLSCEQNLNHDAMYWYRQDPGQGLRLIYYSQIVNDFQKGDIAEGYSVSREKKESFPLTVTSAQKNPTAFYLCATPQGNNQPQHFGDGTRLSIL.

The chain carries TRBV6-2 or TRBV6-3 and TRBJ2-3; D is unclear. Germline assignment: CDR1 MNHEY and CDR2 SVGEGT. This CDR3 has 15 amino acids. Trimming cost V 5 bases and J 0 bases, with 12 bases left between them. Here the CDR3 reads CASSPEYPSTDTQYF. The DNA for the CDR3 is TGTGCCAGCAGTCCGGAGTACCCTAGCACAGATACGCAGTATTTT.

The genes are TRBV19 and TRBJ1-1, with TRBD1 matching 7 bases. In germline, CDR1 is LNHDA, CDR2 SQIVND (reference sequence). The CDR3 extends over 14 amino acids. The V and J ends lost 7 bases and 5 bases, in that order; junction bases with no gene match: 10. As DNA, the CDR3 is TGTGCCAGTATTCCTGAGGGGGCAAGGACTGAAGCTTTCTTT. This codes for CASIPEGARTEAFF. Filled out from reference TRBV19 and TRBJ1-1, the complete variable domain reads DGGITQSPKYLFRKEGQNVTLSCEQNLNHDAMYWYRQDPGQGLRLIYYSQIVNDFQKGDIAEGYSVSREKKESFPLTVTSAQKNPTAFYLCASIPEGARTEAFFGQGTRLTVV.

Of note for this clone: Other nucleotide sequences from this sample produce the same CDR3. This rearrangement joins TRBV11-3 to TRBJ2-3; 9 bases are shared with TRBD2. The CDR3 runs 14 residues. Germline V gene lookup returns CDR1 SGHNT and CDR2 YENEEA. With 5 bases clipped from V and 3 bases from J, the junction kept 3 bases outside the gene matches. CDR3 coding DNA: TGTGCCAGCAGCCGTAGCGGGAGTACAGATACGCAGTATTTT. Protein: CASSRSGSTDTQYF.

CDR3 nucleotides: TGTGCCAGCAGCGTAGGAGGGGAGGGTCCGTTCTTC. Translating gives CASSVGGEGPFF. The rearrangement links TRBV9 to TRBJ2-1, with 7 bases identical to TRBD2. The germline gives CDR1 SGDLS, CDR2 YYNGEE. The CDR3 sequence is 12 residues long. V lost 0 bases and J lost 15; bases outside the gene matches: 6. The variable domain in full, completed from reference TRBV9 and TRBJ2-1, reads DSGVTQTPKHLITATGQRVTLRCSPRSGDLSVYWYQQSLDQGLQFLIQYYNGEERAKGNILERFSAQQFPDLHSELNLSSLELGDSALYFCASSVGGEGPFFGPGTRLTVL.

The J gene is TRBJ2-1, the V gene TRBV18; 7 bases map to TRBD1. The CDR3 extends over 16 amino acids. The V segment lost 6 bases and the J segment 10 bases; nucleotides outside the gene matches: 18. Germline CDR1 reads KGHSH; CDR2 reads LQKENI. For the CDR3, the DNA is TGTGCCAGCTCCCAGGTCGGGACAGACCTCCTAGGGGAGCAGTTCTTC. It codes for CASSQVGTDLLGEQFF.

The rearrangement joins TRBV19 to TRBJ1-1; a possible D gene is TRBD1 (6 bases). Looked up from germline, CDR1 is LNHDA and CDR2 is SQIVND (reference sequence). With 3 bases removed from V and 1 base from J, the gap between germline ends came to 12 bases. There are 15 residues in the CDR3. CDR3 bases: TGTGCCAGTAGTATTGTGGGGGCCGGGAACACTGAAGCTTTCTTT. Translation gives CASSIVGAGNTEAFF.

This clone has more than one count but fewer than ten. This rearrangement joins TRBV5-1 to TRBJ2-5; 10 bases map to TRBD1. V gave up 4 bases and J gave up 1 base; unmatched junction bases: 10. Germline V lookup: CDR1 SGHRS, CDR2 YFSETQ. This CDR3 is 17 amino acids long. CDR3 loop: CASSKTGTGVVQETQYF. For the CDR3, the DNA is TGCGCCAGCAGCAAAACCGGGACAGGGGTAGTCCAAGAGACCCAGTACTTC. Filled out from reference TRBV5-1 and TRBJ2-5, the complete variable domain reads KAGVTQTPRYLIKTRGQQVTLSCSPISGHRSVSWYQQTPGQGLQFLFEYFSETQRNKGNFPGRFSGRQFSNSRSEMNVSTLELGDSALYLCASSKTGTGVVQETQYFGPGTRLLVL.